This is a list of T cell receptor beta chains from one sample in a study of cytomegalovirus exposure and HLA in healthy donors. The method was immunoSEQ multiplex PCR; TCRdb's version includes in-frame clones alone and lacks a portion of them. The data hold 120,000 to 150,000 clones, with 70% to 80% observed a single time. The sequencing sample was made of PBMCs. These receptors all stem from a male donor in good health and CMV-seronegative. Both conserved end residues are part of each CDR3. Each record gives: CDR3 DNA, CDR3 protein, D gene, J gene, clone size, V gene. The D gene is left open where the match is weak. Clone size, where shown, is once, few, many, or a class for clones that have expanded.

DNA: TGTGCCATCAGTGAGCCGGGGGAGGGGTCTTCCTACGAGCAGTACTTC
CDR3: CAISEPGEGSSYEQYF
D: TRBD2
J: TRBJ2-7
size: few
V: TRBV10-3

DNA: TGTGCCAGCAGCTTAGACAGCATGAACACTGAAGCTTTCTTT
CDR3: CASSLDSMNTEAFF
D: .
J: TRBJ1-1
size: .
V: TRBV13

DNA: TGTGCCAGCAGCTTAGATCCAAAGGGGGATTCACCCCTCCACTTT
CDR3: CASSLDPKGDSPLHF
D: .
J: TRBJ1-6
size: .
V: TRBV11-3

DNA: TGTGCCAGCAGTTCGACAGGGTACGAGCAGTACTTC
CDR3: CASSSTGYEQYF
D: TRBD1
J: TRBJ2-7
size: .
V: TRBV27

DNA: TGTGCCAGCAGTGGAACCGGGACTAGCTGGTACGAGCAGTACTTC
CDR3: CASSGTGTSWYEQYF
D: TRBD2
J: TRBJ2-7
size: .
V: TRBV27

DNA: TGTGCCAGCAGGGACCCCTTCGGGGGGAACTATGGCTACACCTTC
CDR3: CASRDPFGGNYGYTF
D: .
J: TRBJ1-2
size: .
V: TRBV2

DNA: TGTGCCAGTAGTGTACAGGGGGGCAACACTGAAGCTTTCTTT
CDR3: CASSVQGGNTEAFF
D: TRBD1
J: TRBJ1-1
size: .
V: TRBV19

DNA: TGTGCCAGCCGGGAGTCTTACGTCAATGAGCAGTTCTTC
CDR3: CASRESYVNEQFF
D: .
J: TRBJ2-1
size: few
V: TRBV2

DNA: TGTGCCAGCAGCCCATCCTTTGGTTTCGGGGGCTACACCTTC
CDR3: CASSPSFGFGGYTF
D: .
J: TRBJ1-2
size: .
V: TRBV14

DNA: TGTGCCAGCACCCAGGACTCCGAAAACACCATATATTTT
CDR3: CASTQDSENTIYF
D: .
J: TRBJ1-3
size: .
V: TRBV7-9

DNA: TGTGCCAGCAGCTTTTTAGGACAGGGACAAGAGACCCAGTACTTC
CDR3: CASSFLGQGQETQYF
D: TRBD1
J: TRBJ2-5
size: .
V: TRBV5-4

DNA: TGTGCCAGCAGCATAGCAGGGGGGAACAGTCAGTACTTC
CDR3: CASSIAGGNSQYF
D: .
J: TRBJ2-4
size: .
V: TRBV5-4

DNA: TGTGCCAGCAGCTTACTCGACACAGCTAACTATGGCTACACCTTC
CDR3: CASSLLDTANYGYTF
D: .
J: TRBJ1-2
size: few
V: TRBV11-1

DNA: TGTGCCAGCAGCCCCGGGGGGGTAGGCACCGGGGAGCTGTTTTTT
CDR3: CASSPGGVGTGELFF
D: TRBD2
J: TRBJ2-2
size: .
V: TRBV7-9

DNA: TGTGCCAGCAGCCCACCCGACAGGGTCACTGAAGCTTTCTTT
CDR3: CASSPPDRVTEAFF
D: TRBD1
J: TRBJ1-1
size: .
V: TRBV28

DNA: TGTGCCAGCAGTAAACAGGGGCCTAGCACAGATACGCAGTATTTT
CDR3: CASSKQGPSTDTQYF
D: TRBD1
J: TRBJ2-3
size: .
V: TRBV25-1

DNA: TGTGCCAGCAGTGAAGTTTCAGGGGGGACTAGTTCACCCCTCCACTTT
CDR3: CASSEVSGGTSSPLHF
D: TRBD1
J: TRBJ1-6
size: few
V: TRBV2

DNA: TGTGCCAGCAGCTTGGCAGGCCAGGCCCTATCCTACGAGCAGTACTTC
CDR3: CASSLAGQALSYEQYF
D: .
J: TRBJ2-7
size: .
V: TRBV5-6

DNA: TGTGCCAGCAGCTTAGAGCAGAACACTGAAGCTTTCTTT
CDR3: CASSLEQNTEAFF
D: .
J: TRBJ1-1
size: .
V: TRBV7-9

DNA: TGTGCCAGCACAGCGTTCTACGAGCAGTACTTC
CDR3: CASTAFYEQYF
D: .
J: TRBJ2-7
size: .
V: TRBV6-1

DNA: TGTGCCTGGACCCGACAGGGTTCCTTGGCTTTCTTT
CDR3: CAWTRQGSLAFF
D: TRBD1
J: TRBJ1-1
size: .
V: TRBV30

DNA: TGCGCCAGCAGCTTTAGCGGGCAAGAGACCCAGTACTTC
CDR3: CASSFSGQETQYF
D: TRBD2
J: TRBJ2-5
size: .
V: TRBV5-1

DNA: TGTGCCAGCAGTTACTCTCCGGAGCAAGAGACCCAGTACTTC
CDR3: CASSYSPEQETQYF
D: .
J: TRBJ2-5
size: .
V: TRBV6-5

DNA: TGCAGCGTTAGAACAGGGAATCGCGAGCAGTACTTC
CDR3: CSVRTGNREQYF
D: .
J: TRBJ2-7
size: .
V: TRBV29-1

DNA: TGCGCCAGCAGCTTCTTTCCCCCCACAGGCCCCATCACAGATACGCAGTATTTT
CDR3: CASSFFPPTGPITDTQYF
D: .
J: TRBJ2-3
size: .
V: TRBV5-1

DNA: TGTGCCAGCAGTTGGGGCGGGGGACAGGGTTCACCCCTCCACTTT
CDR3: CASSWGGGQGSPLHF
D: TRBD1
J: TRBJ1-6
size: .
V: TRBV28

DNA: TGTGCCAGCAGCCAGGGGCCAAACACTGAAGCTTTCTTT
CDR3: CASSQGPNTEAFF
D: .
J: TRBJ1-1
size: few
V: TRBV11-1

DNA: TGTGCCAGCATTGAGCGGGAACACTATGGCTACACCTTC
CDR3: CASIEREHYGYTF
D: .
J: TRBJ1-2
size: few
V: TRBV2

DNA: TGTGCCAGCAGTGAAGATTGGACAGGGCACAATGAGCAGTTCTTC
CDR3: CASSEDWTGHNEQFF
D: TRBD1
J: TRBJ2-1
size: .
V: TRBV2

DNA: TGCGCCAGCAGCCAAGCCGGACAGGGGTTAACGCAGTATTTT
CDR3: CASSQAGQGLTQYF
D: TRBD1
J: TRBJ2-3
size: few
V: TRBV4-3

DNA: TGTGCCAGCAGCCAATTAGAGGGCGGGCAGCCCCAGCATTTT
CDR3: CASSQLEGGQPQHF
D: .
J: TRBJ1-5
size: .
V: TRBV4-2

DNA: TGTGCCAGCAGCGGTGGGACAGCAGAGACCCAGTACTTC
CDR3: CASSGGTAETQYF
D: TRBD1
J: TRBJ2-5
size: .
V: TRBV7-2

DNA: TGTGCCAGCAGCCCGGCGGGGTTAACCTATGGCTACACCTTC
CDR3: CASSPAGLTYGYTF
D: .
J: TRBJ1-2
size: .
V: TRBV5-4

DNA: TGTGCCAGCAGTTCCACCTATCAAGAGACCCAGTACTTC
CDR3: CASSSTYQETQYF
D: .
J: TRBJ2-5
size: .
V: TRBV6-5

DNA: TGTGCCAGTACGGTGAGGGCCGGTTCGTCCTACGAGCAGTACTTC
CDR3: CASTVRAGSSYEQYF
D: .
J: TRBJ2-7
size: .
V: TRBV19

DNA: TGTGCCAGCAAGGGACTAGCGGGGGTACATAGCACAGATACGCAGTATTTT
CDR3: CASKGLAGVHSTDTQYF
D: .
J: TRBJ2-3
size: once
V: TRBV21-1

DNA: TGTGCCAGCACCCCTAGGGGGCCTGGTGGGGCTTTCTTT
CDR3: CASTPRGPGGAFF
D: TRBD1
J: TRBJ1-1
size: .
V: TRBV7-2

DNA: TGCGCCAGCAGGGAGGACAGCAACAATGAGCAGTTCTTC
CDR3: CASREDSNNEQFF
D: .
J: TRBJ2-1
size: once
V: TRBV10-2

DNA: TGTGCCAGCAGCTTAAGGGGATCCCCCCCGACGCAGTATTTT
CDR3: CASSLRGSPPTQYF
D: .
J: TRBJ2-3
size: .
V: TRBV11-1

DNA: TGCAGCGTGGCAAGACAGGGTTCGACTGAAGCTTTCTTT
CDR3: CSVARQGSTEAFF
D: TRBD1
J: TRBJ1-1
size: few
V: TRBV29-1

DNA: TGCGCCAGCAGCCAAGCGGATACAGGGAACTATGGCTACACCTTC
CDR3: CASSQADTGNYGYTF
D: .
J: TRBJ1-2
size: few
V: TRBV4-1

DNA: TGTGCCAGCTCACCACCGGGACAGGGCGAAAAACTGTTTTTT
CDR3: CASSPPGQGEKLFF
D: TRBD1
J: TRBJ1-4
size: few
V: TRBV18